This TCR beta chain was recorded in a study of identifying expanded T cells in peripheral blood. Germline V CDR1 and CDR2: MGHRA, YSYEKL. The germline V and J ends were trimmed by 1 base and 3 bases, with 4 bases remaining between them. This CDR3 comprises 13 residues. Produced via immunoSEQ multiplex PCR; TCRdb's table is partial and in-frame only. Here the sample spans some 100,000 clones, around 88% being singletons. The chain couples TRBV4-1 to TRBJ2-1; D unresolved. Sequencing was carried out using blood. This TCR was recovered from a person between 18 and 75 years old in good health. CDR3 in DNA: TGCGCCAGCAGCCAAGGTCTCTACAATGAGCAGTTCTTC. This codes for CASSQGLYNEQFF.